The 15 T cell receptor beta chains reported below all come from one sample, sequenced in a study of memory CD4+ T cells and cytomegalovirus serostatus. Single viable CD3+CD4+CD8-CD45RO+ cells were sorted as the memory CD4+ T cells. Profiling relied on immunoSEQ multiplex PCR, and the TCRdb table lists in-frame clones only, not all of them. The sample records over 35,000 clones, around 82% being singletons. Material for sequencing was memory CD4+ T cells from blood. These receptors were obtained from an adult in good health and CMV-seronegative.

Worth noting for this clone: Germline is not matched at one junction end, which may reflect a read error. The chain joins TRBV10-3 to TRBJ2-2; D might be TRBD1 or TRBD2, each matching 5 bases. The CDR3 runs to 14 residues. The germline CDR1 and CDR2 sequences are ENHRY and SYGVKD. The CDR3 nucleotides are TGTGCCAGCAGTTACCCCGGGGCTACCGGGGAGCTGTTTTTT. It yields the protein CASSYPGATGELFF.

The chain uses TRBV7-2 and TRBJ2-3; D gene unclear. Germline lookup yields CDR1 SGHTA and CDR2 FQGNSA. Trimming removed 2 bases from V and 0 bases from J, with 0 bases in between. The CDR3 length is 12 residues. CDR3 sequence (DNA): TGTGCCAGCAGCTTAAGCACAGATACGCAGTATTTT. Its translation: CASSLSTDTQYF.

The chain recombines TRBV5-1 with TRBJ2-3, with D possibly being TRBD2 (7 bases). V lost 0 bases to trimming and J lost 2 bases, with 16 bases between them. CDR1 SGHRS and CDR2 YFSETQ come from the germline V gene. The CDR3 loop spans 17 amino acids. The CDR3 bases are TGCGCCAGCAGCTTGGATGACCCCGCGGGGGCCACAGATACGCAGTATTTT. It specifies CASSLDDPAGATDTQYF.

This clone was detected only a few times. The gene calls are TRBV4-1 and TRBJ2-1; TRBD2 matches at 14 bases. The ends lost 4 bases at V and 0 bases at J; junction bases unmatched: 5. Germline assignment: CDR1 MGHRA and CDR2 YSYEKL. The CDR3 extends over 18 amino acids. In DNA form, the CDR3 reads TGCGCCAGCAGCCGGGGACTAGCGGGGGTCAGCTCCTACAATGAGCAGTTCTTC. Its protein product is CASSRGLAGVSSYNEQFF.

This chain uses TRBV29-1 with TRBJ2-7; TRBD2 matches at 11 bases. This CDR3 has 14 amino acids. The junction had 7 bases not matched to a gene; V was cut back by 6 bases and J by 3 bases. Germline loops: CDR1 SQVTM, CDR2 ANQGSEA. Written as DNA, the CDR3 is TGCAGCGTCGCACTAGCGGGAGCTTACTACGAGCAGTACTTC. It is translated as CSVALAGAYYEQYF.

The chain uses TRBV30 and TRBJ1-2; TRBD1 might be the D (5 bases). Germline lookup yields CDR1 GTSNPN and CDR2 SVGIG (reference sequence). The length of the CDR3 is 14 residues. Trimming cost V 2 bases and J 4 bases, with 14 bases left between them. This CDR3 is CAWSWGNSPYGYTF. The DNA for the CDR3 is TGTGCCTGGAGTTGGGGCAACTCTCCCTATGGCTACACCTTC.

V and J are TRBV6-6 and TRBJ1-6; no definite D call. CDR1 MNHNY and CDR2 SVGAGI come from the germline V gene (reference sequence). CDR3 length: 13 amino acids. V was trimmed by 6 bases and J by 8 bases, leaving 11 bases between them. The CDR3 nucleotides are TGTGCCAGCAGAGTCTTTACGTATTCACCCCTCCACTTT. This codes for CASRVFTYSPLHF.

This chain joins TRBV7-2 and TRBJ2-7, with D unclear. The CDR3 contains 14 residues. V lost 5 bases, J lost 0 bases, and 11 bases lay in between. Germline V gene data show CDR1 as SGHTA and CDR2 as FQGNSA. The CDR3 sequence is CASSHEFGSYEQYF. CDR3 nucleotide sequence: TGTGCCAGCAGCCATGAATTCGGCTCCTACGAGCAGTACTTC.

This clone was detected only once. J is TRBJ1-5 and V is TRBV27; a weak D match, TRBD1 (5 bases). The V end was cut by 5 bases, the J end by 1 base, with 18 bases between. The CDR3 loop spans 17 amino acids. The V gene's germline CDR1 is MNHEY and CDR2 SMNVEV (reference sequence). The CDR3 spells CASSPWTISTSNQPQHF. CDR3 sequence (DNA): TGTGCCAGCAGTCCCTGGACAATCTCTACAAGCAATCAGCCCCAGCATTTT.

The chain links TRBV28 to TRBJ2-1; 11 bases map to TRBD2. CDR1 is MDHEN, CDR2 SYDVKM, per germline. V lost 5 bases, J lost 9 bases, and 12 bases stayed unmatched. The CDR3 runs to 16 residues. This chain's CDR3 is CASSPAGLAATGEQFF. In DNA, the CDR3 is TGTGCCAGCAGTCCCGCGGGACTAGCGGCGACGGGTGAGCAGTTCTTC.

The V call is TRBV7-2, the J call TRBJ1-6, with D perhaps matching TRBD1 (6 bases). Germline V gene sequence: CDR1 SGHTA, CDR2 FQGNSA. This CDR3 has 15 amino acids. Trimming left V 1 base short and J 6 bases short, with 10 bases between. DNA of the CDR3: TGTGCCAGCAGCTTAGGGGGGGCTTCTAATTCACCCCTCCACTTT. Residues: CASSLGGASNSPLHF.

In this sample, this clone turned up once. The chain employs TRBV2 and TRBJ2-5; the match to TRBD2 covers 11 bases. Germline CDR1 is SNHLY and CDR2 is FYNNEI. CDR3 length equals 17 residues. V was pared by 6 bases and J by 0 bases, with 9 bases of the junction left unmatched. CDR3 nucleotides: TGTGCCAGCAGAAGACTAGCGGGGCGGAGGTACCAAGAGACCCAGTACTTC. It is translated as CASRRLAGRRYQETQYF.

The V and J genes are TRBV28 and TRBJ1-2; no firm D call. Germline values: CDR1 MDHEN, CDR2 SYDVKM. Trimming took 6 bases from V and 4 from J, leaving 12 bases between them. The CDR3 loop spans 13 amino acids. CDR3: CASRLREVYGYTF. Written as DNA, the CDR3 is TGTGCCAGCAGACTACGTGAGGTCTATGGCTACACCTTC.

This clone was seen a few times. The V call is TRBV19, the J call TRBJ1-6; unclear D gene. This CDR3 region has 13 residues. With 3 bases removed from V and 8 bases from J, the gap between germline ends came to 8 bases. The germline V gene encodes CDR1 LNHDA and CDR2 SQIVND (reference sequence). This CDR3 reads CASSIGGYSPLHF. CDR3 coding DNA: TGTGCCAGTAGTATTGGCGGGTATTCACCCCTCCACTTT.

The chain combines TRBV6-5 with TRBJ2-3, with D perhaps matching TRBD2 (7 bases). The germline CDR1 and CDR2 sequences are MNHEY and SVGAGI. CDR3 length equals 15 residues. With 3 bases removed from V and 0 bases from J, the gap between germline ends came to 10 bases. For the CDR3, the DNA is TGTGCCAGCAGTTATGCGGGGGCGAGCACAGATACGCAGTATTTT. Protein product: CASSYAGASTDTQYF.